The 26 T cell receptor beta chains below come from one sample, sequenced in a study of blood T cells in healthy people across ages. A J-beta primer mix and a sample-barcoded 5' primer were used in a second PCR of roughly 7 to 12 cycles. TCRdb redid the calling of the 5' RACE reads with MiXCR, one entry per CDR3 protein. The sample consists of 1.6 million or so distinct CDR3 sequences, about 35% of them appearing once. Input material: blood. The receptors come from a woman aged 25 to 39 in good health.

Only a few counts were recorded for this clonotype. The chain uses TRBV5-5 and TRBJ1-4, with D perhaps matching TRBD1 (5 bases). The CDR3 is 13 residues long. CDR1 is SGHKS and CDR2 is YYEKEE in the germline V gene (reference sequence). The ends were cut back, 3 bases at V and 7 bases at J, with 10 bases in the middle. This CDR3 reads CASSSRGSEKLFF. The CDR3 bases are TGTGCCAGCAGCTCTCGGGGGTCTGAAAAACTGTTTTTT.

This chain links TRBV5-1 with TRBJ1-2; TRBD1 aligns across 9 bases. J was trimmed by 7 bases and V by 7 bases; bases with no gene match: 20. Germline lookup yields CDR1 SGHRS and CDR2 YFSETQ. CDR3 length: 17 amino acids. CDR3 amino acids: CASGASLGTGGTGGYTF. The CDR3 nucleotides read TGCGCCAGCGGTGCTTCATTGGGAACAGGGGGCACTGGTGGCTACACCTTC.

This clonotype showed up just a few times. The chain carries TRBV4-1 and TRBJ1-4; a weak D match, TRBD1 (6 bases). The V gene's germline CDR1 is MGHRA and CDR2 YSYEKL. The V end was cut by 1 base, the J end by 10 bases, with 25 bases between. CDR3 length equals 18 residues. CDR3 bases: TGCGCCAGCAGCCAAGGGACTTCGACGAGCGGGCTAGGGGGAAAACTGTTTTTT. Translated: CASSQGTSTSGLGGKLFF.

The V call is TRBV6-2 or TRBV6-3, the J call TRBJ1-5, with D perhaps matching TRBD1 (6 bases). The ends were cut back, 5 bases at V and 0 bases at J, with 11 bases in the middle. The CDR3 sequence is 15 residues long. The germline gives CDR1 MNHEY, CDR2 SVGEGT. DNA of the CDR3: TGTGCCAGCAGTGCCCAGGGGATTAGCAATCAGCCCCAGCATTTT. It codes for CASSAQGISNQPQHF.

On this clonotype: At one end the junction does not follow the germline gene, possibly because of a read error. J is TRBJ2-7 and V is TRBV6-5; 9 bases are shared with TRBD2. This CDR3 has 14 residues. Germline lookup yields CDR1 MNHEY and CDR2 SVGAGI. The CDR3 here is CASSYGTSSYERYF. CDR3 sequence (DNA): TGTGCCAGCAGTTACGGGACTAGCAGCTACGAGCGGTACTTC.

The V call is TRBV2, the J call TRBJ2-1; TRBD2 aligns across 7 bases. Germline CDR1 reads SNHLY; CDR2 reads FYNNEI. Trimming at V came to 6 bases and at J to 8 bases, leaving 7 bases not matched to a gene. The length of the CDR3 is 13 residues. The CDR3 sequence is CASSATSWYEQFF. The CDR3 nucleotides are TGTGCCAGCAGCGCGACTAGCTGGTATGAGCAGTTCTTC.

The chain is built from TRBV3-1 and TRBJ2-2; D is ambiguous. Between the trimmed V and J ends, which lost 2 bases and 4 bases, there was a span of 11 bases. The CDR3 covers 15 residues. Germline lookup yields CDR1 LGHDT and CDR2 YNNKEL (reference sequence). The CDR3 sequence: CASSQTFLATGELFF. DNA for the CDR3: TGTGCCAGCAGCCAAACATTTTTGGCCACCGGGGAGCTGTTTTTT. Variable domain in full (rest from reference TRBV3-1 and TRBJ2-2): DTAVSQTPKYLVTQMGNDKSIKCEQNLGHDTMYWYKQDSKKFLKIMFSYNNKELIINETVPNRFSPKSPDKAHLNLHINSLELGDSAVYFCASSQTFLATGELFFGEGSRLTVL.

With respect to this clonotype: A much larger clone sits a single nucleotide away, making a read error possible. The chain joins TRBV10-3 to TRBJ2-3; 11 nucleotides line up with TRBD2. The CDR3 has 17 residues. Germline V gene lookup returns CDR1 ENHRY and CDR2 SYGVKD. The CDR3 nucleotides are TGTGCCACCAGTGCTAGCGGGGGGAATATACCTCTGAATACGCAGTATTTT. Translated, it gives CATSASGGNIPLNTQYF.

This clonotype was seen only a few times. This rearrangement joins TRBV5-1 to TRBJ2-7, with TRBD2 matching over 8 bases. Germline lookup yields CDR1 SGHRS and CDR2 YFSETQ. V was pared by 5 bases and J by 2 bases, with 3 bases of the junction left unmatched. The CDR3 sequence is 13 residues long. This chain's CDR3 is CASRASGPYEQYF. The CDR3, as DNA: TGCGCCAGCAGGGCTAGCGGGCCCTACGAGCAGTACTTC.

With respect to this clonotype: A much larger clone sits a single nucleotide away, making a read error possible. The chain links TRBV9 to TRBJ2-7, with D possibly being TRBD1 (6 bases). This CDR3 is 14 amino acids long. CDR1 and CDR2 (germline): SGDLS, YYNGEE. This CDR3 reads CASSVASGTYGQYF. CDR3 DNA: TGTGCCAGCAGCGTAGCCTCCGGGACATACGGGCAGTACTTC.

In its sample, this clonotype was seen a few times. V gene TRBV2 combines with J gene TRBJ2-3; D is perhaps TRBD1 (6 bases). The V gene's germline CDR1 is SNHLY and CDR2 FYNNEI. CDR3 size: 15 residues. The V end lost 7 bases, the J end lost 3 bases, and 17 bases lay between the germline ends. The CDR3 loop reads CASKGWGLRTDTQYF. The CDR3 DNA reads TGTGCCAGCAAAGGCTGGGGGCTCCGGACAGATACGCAGTATTTT. The full variable domain, rest sourced from reference TRBV2 and TRBJ2-3, is EPEVTQTPSHQVTQMGQEVILRCVPISNHLYFYWYRQILGQKVEFLVSFYNNEISEKSEIFDDQFSVERPDGSNFTLKIRSTKLEDSAMYFCASKGWGLRTDTQYFGPGTRLTVL.

Turning to this clonotype: This may be a read error, as it is one base from a much larger clone. V gene TRBV4-1 combines with J gene TRBJ2-7; the D is unclear. This CDR3 is built from 11 residues. Germline lookup yields CDR1 MGHRA and CDR2 YSYEKL. CDR3 region: CASSHGYGQYF. For the CDR3, the DNA is TGCGCCAGCAGCCATGGGTACGGGCAGTACTTC.

This clonotype has more than one count but fewer than ten. This sequence joins TRBV20-1 and TRBJ2-5; 10 bases map to TRBD1. The end of the DNA aligns better with TRBJ2-7, so the J call may be wrong. Germline V gene sequence: CDR1 DFQATT, CDR2 SNEGSKA (reference sequence). This CDR3 is built from 17 residues. The CDR3 sequence: CSARDLLRDRGTYEQYF. The CDR3 DNA reads TGCAGTGCTAGAGATCTTTTGAGGGACAGGGGAACGTACGAGCAGTACTTC.

The sample holds a few counts of this clonotype. The genes are TRBV20-1 and TRBJ2-7; D is tentatively TRBD1 or TRBD2 (5 bases each). The V gene lost 6 bases and the J gene lost 7 bases, with 22 bases spanning the gap. In germline, CDR1 is DFQATT, CDR2 SNEGSKA (reference sequence). The CDR3 has 14 residues. The chain's CDR3 is CSAGRDPAWGEQYF. CDR3 nucleotides: TGCAGTGCCGGCCGGGACCCCGCTTGGGGTGAGCAGTACTTC.

This clonotype showed up many times. The V and J genes are TRBV29-1 and TRBJ2-3; 8 bases line up with TRBD2. The CDR3 is 14 residues long. Losses at the gene ends were 6 bases for V and 1 base for J; bases not matched to a gene: 6. Germline V gives CDR1 SQVTM, CDR2 ANQGSEA. CDR3 bases: TGCAGCGTGTGTGATAGCGGGGGCACAGATACGCAGTATTTT. Its protein is CSVCDSGGTDTQYF.

The chain recombines TRBV9 with TRBJ2-5; 9 nucleotides agree with TRBD1. This CDR3 comprises 14 residues. CDR1 and CDR2 from the germline V gene are SGDLS and YYNGEE. V dropped 4 bases and J dropped 4; count of bases not matched to a gene: 5. CDR3 residues: CASSPRTGVETQYF. Here the CDR3 DNA reads TGTGCCAGCAGCCCAAGGACAGGGGTAGAGACCCAGTACTTC.

This clonotype was recorded a few times. The V call is TRBV4-1, the J call TRBJ1-4; D is uncertain. The length of the CDR3 is 13 residues. From germline, CDR1 is MGHRA and CDR2 YSYEKL. Trimming removed 0 bases at V and 7 bases at J, with 6 bases between. CDR3 bases: TGCGCCAGCAGCCAAGATTTAAGTGAAAAACTGTTTTTT. It yields the protein CASSQDLSEKLFF.

The chain is built from TRBV27 and TRBJ2-3, with 9 bases fitting TRBD2. Per germline, CDR1 MNHEY and CDR2 SMNVEV (reference sequence). V gave up 7 bases and J gave up 4 bases; unmatched junction bases: 6. The CDR3 covers 14 residues. Here the CDR3 reads CASTPAGGPDTQYF. The CDR3 DNA follows: TGTGCCAGCACCCCGGCGGGGGGGCCAGATACGCAGTATTTT.

This clonotype was seen more than once but under ten times. V is TRBV7-9 and J is TRBJ2-7; TRBD1 matches at 11 bases. Germline loops: CDR1 SEHNR, CDR2 FQNEAQ (reference sequence). The CDR3 contains 15 residues. V trimming: 4 bases; J trimming: 2 bases; junction bases outside the gene matches: 4. CDR3 protein: CASSSGTGGPYEQYF. CDR3 coding DNA: TGTGCCAGCAGCTCCGGGACAGGGGGTCCCTACGAGCAGTACTTC.

J is TRBJ2-3 and V is TRBV9; 7 bases match TRBD1. Trimming at V came to 3 bases and at J to 2 bases, leaving 6 bases not matched to a gene. The CDR3 is 15 amino acids. The V gene's germline CDR1 is SGDLS and CDR2 YYNGEE. In nucleotides, the CDR3 is TGTGCCAGCAGCGATGAGGGGGCTTCCACAGATACGCAGTATTTT. Residues: CASSDEGASTDTQYF. Combining the CDR3 with reference TRBV9 and TRBJ2-3 gives the whole variable domain DSGVTQTPKHLITATGQRVTLRCSPRSGDLSVYWYQQSLDQGLQFLIQYYNGEERAKGNILERFSAQQFPDLHSELNLSSLELGDSALYFCASSDEGASTDTQYFGPGTRLTVL.

This clonotype has just a few counts. The genes are TRBV2 and TRBJ2-2; D not certain. Trimming shortened V by 6 bases and J by 3 bases, and 5 bases separated the two germline ends. This CDR3 region has 12 residues. In germline, CDR1 is SNHLY, CDR2 FYNNEI. CDR3 residues: CASRQDTGELFF. For the CDR3, the DNA is TGTGCCAGCAGACAAGACACCGGGGAGCTGTTTTTT.

Notes on this clonotype: It may be a read error: a sequence one base away is much more abundant. The chain's CDR3 is CSAQRVLGYEQYF. The CDR3 coding sequence is TGCAGCGCACAGAGGGTTTTAGGGTACGAGCAGTACTTC. The V and J genes are TRBV29-1 and TRBJ2-7; D is possibly TRBD2 (5 bases). V was clipped by 7 bases and J by 4 bases, with 17 bases between them. Germline V gene data show CDR1 as SQVTM and CDR2 as ANQGSEA. This CDR3 has 13 amino acids.

This clonotype has a handful of counts. The gene calls are TRBV20-1 and TRBJ1-1; maybe TRBD1 (6 bases). CDR3 size: 14 residues. In germline, CDR1 is DFQATT, CDR2 SNEGSKA (reference sequence). Trimming took 6 bases from V and 5 from J, leaving 19 bases between them. CDR3 in amino acids: CSATLYRVWTEAFF. The CDR3 DNA reads TGCAGTGCGACCCTGTACAGGGTGTGGACTGAAGCTTTCTTT.

V is TRBV7-2 and J is TRBJ1-1, with a tentative D call TRBD1 (6 bases). The V end lost 6 bases, the J end lost 4 bases, and 18 bases lay between the germline ends. The germline V gene encodes CDR1 SGHTA and CDR2 FQGNSA. The length of the CDR3 is 15 residues. CDR3 protein: CASRPWTVVLTEAFF. The CDR3 DNA follows: TGTGCCAGCAGACCTTGGACAGTTGTTCTCACTGAAGCTTTCTTT. Full variable domain (remainder filled in from reference TRBV7-2 and TRBJ1-1): GAGVSQSPSNKVTEKGKDVELRCDPISGHTALYWYRQSLGQGLEFLIYFQGNSAPDKSGLPSDRFSAERTGGSVSTLTIQRTQQEDSAVYLCASRPWTVVLTEAFFGQGTRLTVV.

The chain recombines TRBV30 with TRBJ2-7, with 8 nucleotides matching TRBD1. The CDR3 runs 14 residues. Germline V gene lookup returns CDR1 GTSNPN and CDR2 SVGIG (reference sequence). V trimming: 0 bases; J trimming: 3 bases; junction bases outside the gene matches: 4. The CDR3 here is CAWSVTGTGYEQYF. CDR3 sequence (DNA): TGTGCCTGGAGTGTAACCGGGACAGGCTACGAGCAGTACTTC. Filled out from reference TRBV30 and TRBJ2-7, the complete variable domain reads SQTIHQWPATLVQPVGSPLSLECTVEGTSNPNLYWYRQAAGRGLQLLFYSVGIGQISSEVPQNLSASRPQDRQFILSSKKLLLSDSGFYLCAWSVTGTGYEQYFGPGTRLTVT.

The chain recombines TRBV4-1 with TRBJ2-5, with 15 bases fitting TRBD2. Per germline, CDR1 MGHRA and CDR2 YSYEKL. This CDR3 contains 19 residues. Trimming removed 3 bases from V and 5 bases from J; junction bases left unmatched: 13. The CDR3 reads CASSHLGTSGGWGRETQYF. For the CDR3, the DNA is TGCGCCAGCAGCCACCTCGGGACTAGCGGGGGGTGGGGCCGTGAGACCCAGTACTTC.